The source of this TCR beta chain is a study of control samples from healthy donors and cancer patients. There are 16 residues in the CDR3. Per germline, CDR1 SGHTA and CDR2 FQGNSA. With 1 base removed from V and 0 bases from J, the gap between germline ends came to 10 bases. Assay: immunoSEQ multiplex PCR; the TCRdb copy retains only in-frame clones and omits some. The table shows approximately 170,000 clones, with 85% to 95% occurring only once. The TCR comes from a woman aged 55-70 years in good health. The rearrangement links TRBV7-2 to TRBJ1-3; D is unclear. The sequencing input was blood. CDR3 in DNA: TGTGCCAGCAGCTTAGATCAACTTTTCTCTGGAAACACCATATATTTT. Amino acid sequence: CASSLDQLFSGNTIYF.